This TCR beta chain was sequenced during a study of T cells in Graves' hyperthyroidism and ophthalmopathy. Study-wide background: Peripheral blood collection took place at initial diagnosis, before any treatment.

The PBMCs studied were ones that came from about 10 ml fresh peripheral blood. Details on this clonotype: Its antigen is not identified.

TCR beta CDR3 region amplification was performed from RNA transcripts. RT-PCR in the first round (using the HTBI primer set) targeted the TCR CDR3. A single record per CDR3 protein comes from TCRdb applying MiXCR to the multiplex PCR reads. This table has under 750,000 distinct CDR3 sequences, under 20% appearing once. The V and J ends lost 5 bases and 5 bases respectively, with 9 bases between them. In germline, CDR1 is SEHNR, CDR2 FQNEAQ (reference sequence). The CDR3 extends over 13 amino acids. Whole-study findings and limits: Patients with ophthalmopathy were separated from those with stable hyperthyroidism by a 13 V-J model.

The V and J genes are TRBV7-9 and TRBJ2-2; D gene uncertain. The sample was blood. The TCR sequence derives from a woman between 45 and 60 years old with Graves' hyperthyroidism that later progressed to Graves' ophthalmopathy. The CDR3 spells CASSAYTTGELFF. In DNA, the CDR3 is TGTGCCAGCAGCGCGTATACGACCGGGGAGCTGTTTTTT.